This record concerns one TCR beta chain sequence. PCR was performed using 60 Vbeta and 13 Jbeta primers. Only in-frame clones appear in the TCRdb table, and some are missing; sequencing was by immunoSEQ multiplex PCR. The sample contains 97,000 or so clones, over 60% of which appear only once. This entry comes from a study of cytomegalovirus exposure and HLA in healthy donors. Per germline, CDR1 ENHRY and CDR2 SYGVKD. The CDR3 runs 17 residues. The J segment lost 2 bases and the V segment lost 5 bases, leaving 10 bases of the junction unmatched. Sequencing was done on a sample of PBMCs. This clonotype originated in a male donor in good health and CMV-seropositive. The rearrangement joins TRBV10-3 to TRBJ2-1, with TRBD1 matching 9 bases. CDR3: CAISKATGTGTYNEQFF. In nucleotides, the CDR3 is TGTGCCATCAGTAAAGCTACCGGGACAGGGACCTACAATGAGCAGTTCTTC.